This is a list of T cell receptor beta chains from one sample in a study of immune evolution from preneoplasia to lung adenocarcinoma. The assay was immunoSEQ multiplex PCR, and TCRdb's table has in-frame clones only and misses some. The sample lists about 16,000 clones, about 86% occurring once. Sequencing was carried out using FFPE invasive lung adenocarcinoma tissue. The receptors stem from a person aged 65 to 79 with invasive lung adenocarcinoma. Each CDR3 is given without its conserved first and last residue. Clone sizes are given selectively: once, few, many, or a class where the clone is expanded.

clone_size	v_call	j_call	cdr3_aa
NA	TRBV28	TRBJ1-2	ASSLAGSGGYT
NA	TRBV6-1	TRBJ1-2	ASSAYSGFTNYGYT
NA	TRBV7-6	TRBJ2-5	ASSPFRTGEEETQY
medium-sized	TRBV5-1	TRBJ2-7	ASHGNRIYEQY
NA	TRBV2	TRBJ2-3	ASSDLGPNWLY
once	TRBV19	TRBJ2-5	ASSTGEETQY
NA	TRBV5-5	TRBJ2-7	ASSLGQVFGYEQY
NA	TRBV30	TRBJ1-3	ASSGWSSGNTIY
NA	TRBV23-1	TRBJ2-2	AQTHRLPQAANTGELF
NA	TRBV27	TRBJ2-3	ASSLGTSGVATDTQY
once	TRBV28	TRBJ2-3	ASSSLAVSTDTQY
NA	TRBV18	TRBJ2-2	ASSPGPGELF
NA	TRBV19	TRBJ2-2	ASSIWGTSVRELF
NA	TRBV11-2	TRBJ1-2	ASSFGRYGYT
NA	TRBV4-2	TRBJ2-1	ASSQGGTARANNEQF
once	TRBV10-3	TRBJ2-1	AISAGGREQF
NA	TRBV7-8	TRBJ1-2	ASSLARAGYGYT
NA	TRBV5-1	TRBJ1-4	ASTGGEKLF
NA	TRBV15	TRBJ1-3	ATSGGLVSSGNTIY
NA	TRBV6-1	TRBJ2-2	ASGVEIGTGELF
NA	TRBV6-5	TRBJ2-7	ASSLTYEQY
NA	TRBV2	TRBJ1-2	ASSELVQVEGYT
NA	TRBV29-1	TRBJ2-3	SVVASGRDTQY
NA	TRBV19	TRBJ1-2	ASTGTGYGYT
few	TRBV28	TRBJ2-3	ASSLFGGGAPDTQY
NA	TRBV28	TRBJ1-2	ASSPFLDRSFNYGYT
NA	TRBV5-6	TRBJ2-1	ASSLDLGSSYNEQF
NA	TRBV5-6	TRBJ2-7	ASSSLLAGGTYEQY
NA	TRBV27	TRBJ2-1	ASSLSGGTREF
NA	TRBV7-9	TRBJ2-6	ASSMRDVNVLT
NA	TRBV5-4	TRBJ2-7	ASSLGRGGTYEQY
NA	TRBV9	TRBJ2-7	ASSVGTLGANEQY
NA	TRBV6-6	TRBJ2-7	ASSPHRYEQY
NA	TRBV10-2	TRBJ2-7	ASRPGQGSYEQY
once	TRBV7-2	TRBJ2-3	ASSFRDHGNTQY
NA	TRBV20-1	TRBJ2-5	SVIKGETQY
few	TRBV14	TRBJ1-2	ASSQDGWYGYT
few	TRBV6-6	TRBJ2-2	ASSPRDRGAAGELF
NA	TRBV11-2	TRBJ1-4	ASSWLGGTNEKLF
once	TRBV27	TRBJ2-3	ASSLGRGQGDTQY
NA	TRBV5-1	TRBJ2-1	ASSLEGQANNEQF
NA	TRBV30	TRBJ1-5	AWSVPGNWESQPQH